Described below is a single T cell receptor (beta chain) sequence and its context. Its antigen is as yet unknown. The sample originates from a study of cytomegalovirus exposure and HLA in healthy donors. Findings and caveats of the study: First-cohort TCR clusters tended to co-occur in the 90 to 150 validation repertoires, a later analysis found. Per published reports, the classifier diagnosed cytomegalovirus status with high specificity and sensitivity. The listing of about 150 TCR beta chains classed them as cytomegalovirus-associated.

Profiled with immunoSEQ multiplex PCR; TCRdb holds only in-frame clones, not every one. The table records fewer than 400,000 clones, just over 85% of them present only once. Germline V gene data show CDR1 as SEHNR and CDR2 as FQNEAQ (reference sequence). This CDR3 is built from 15 residues. Trimming took 5 bases from V and 4 from J; bases not matched to a gene: 5. The receptor's source is a woman under 30 in good health and CMV-seronegative. This chain uses TRBV7-9 with TRBJ2-5; TRBD1 matches at 12 bases. Sample: PBMCs. The CDR3 nucleotides read TGTGCCAGCAGCACCGGGACAGGGGGCCGAGAGACCCAGTACTTC. Its protein product is CASSTGTGGRETQYF.